Listed here are 26 T cell receptor beta chains from one sample, sequenced in a study of blood T cell repertoires in COVID-19. Repertoires were generated with immunoSEQ multiplex PCR, while TCRdb's copy carries only in-frame clones and drops some. The repertoire holds approximately 220,000 clones, with 80% to 90% as singletons. The source material was peripheral blood. These receptors all stem from a woman aged 55-70 years who had recovered from COVID-19.

This chain connects TRBV12-3 or TRBV12-4 to TRBJ1-1, with 7 bases matching TRBD1. CDR3 length equals 12 residues. V lost 4 bases to trimming and J lost 8 bases; unmatched junction nucleotides: 4. Here the CDR3 reads CASSYRDREAFF. DNA for the CDR3: TGTGCCAGCAGTTACCGGGACAGAGAAGCTTTCTTT.

This clone was detected only once. The chain recombines TRBV7-2 with TRBJ1-2; a possible D gene is TRBD1 (5 bases). Germline V gives CDR1 SGHTA, CDR2 FQGNSA. This CDR3 is 14 amino acids long. V shed 5 bases and J shed 6 bases, with 16 bases lying between them. The CDR3, as DNA: TGTGCCAGCAGCGAGTGGACACAATCTGATGGCTACACCTTC. Its protein is CASSEWTQSDGYTF.

The chain has TRBV7-2 and TRBJ2-1; maybe TRBD1 (5 bases). V lost 4 bases, J lost 14 bases, and 12 bases lay in between. The length of the CDR3 is 11 residues. Germline V CDR1 and CDR2: SGHTA, FQGNSA. As DNA, the CDR3 is TGTGCCAGCAGCTCGGAGTGGACAAAGTTCTTC. Translated, it gives CASSSEWTKFF.

Only one count was recorded for this clone. The chain employs TRBV9 and TRBJ1-1; D might be TRBD1 (5 bases). The V gene lost 0 bases and the J gene lost 6 bases, with 12 bases spanning the gap. Germline loops: CDR1 SGDLS, CDR2 YYNGEE. The CDR3 runs to 14 residues. The CDR3 sequence is CASSVDGGTAEAFF. The CDR3 DNA reads TGTGCCAGCAGCGTAGACGGGGGGACCGCTGAAGCTTTCTTT.

The chain couples TRBV2 to TRBJ1-1, with D uncertain. The CDR3 spans 13 residues. Trimming removed 7 bases at V and 4 bases at J, with 13 bases between. The germline V gene has CDR1 SNHLY and CDR2 FYNNEI. The CDR3 loop reads CASTGFTGTEAFF. The CDR3, as DNA: TGTGCCAGCACTGGGTTTACGGGCACTGAAGCTTTCTTT.

The V call is TRBV6-4, the J call TRBJ2-1; 10 positions agree with TRBD2. Germline assignment: CDR1 MRHNA and CDR2 SNTAGT. The length of the CDR3 is 16 residues. J lost 6 bases, V lost 2 bases, and 7 bases had no gene match. The CDR3 bases are TGTGCCAGCAGTGACCCAAGCGGGGGGGCAGGCAATGAGCAGTTCTTC. The encoded protein is CASSDPSGGAGNEQFF.

The V call is TRBV7-9, the J call TRBJ2-1, with D perhaps matching TRBD2 (5 bases). Per the germline V gene, CDR1 is SEHNR and CDR2 is FQNEAQ (reference sequence). The length of the CDR3 is 16 residues. V gave up 5 bases and J gave up 6 bases, with 20 bases separating them. CDR3 in DNA: TGTGCCAGCAGCCGCCGTGGTGGGATGGGGAGCAATGAGCAGTTCTTC. As protein: CASSRRGGMGSNEQFF.

The genes are TRBV30 and TRBJ2-7, with TRBD1 identical over 10 bases. With 1 base clipped from V and 6 bases from J, the junction kept 6 bases outside the gene matches. The CDR3 is 14 residues long. Germline V gene lookup returns CDR1 GTSNPN and CDR2 SVGIG (reference sequence). CDR3 residues: CAWSGLGTGVEQYF. The CDR3 region has the DNA TGTGCCTGGAGTGGACTGGGGACAGGGGTCGAGCAGTACTTC.

This rearrangement joins TRBV5-1 to TRBJ2-2; the D gene is possibly TRBD1 (5 bases). This CDR3 has 15 amino acids. The V gene lost 7 bases and the J gene lost 0 bases, with 13 bases spanning the gap. Germline V gives CDR1 SGHRS, CDR2 YFSETQ. CDR3 in DNA: TGCGCCAGCCAGCCAGACAGATCGAACACCGGGGAGCTGTTTTTT. Protein: CASQPDRSNTGELFF.

V usage is TRBV6-5 and J usage is TRBJ2-3; 8 positions match TRBD1. CDR3 length: 15 amino acids. From germline, CDR1 is MNHEY and CDR2 SVGAGI. The trim removed 5 bases at V and 2 bases at J, leaving 6 bases unmatched. CDR3 loop: CASSNDRGVTDTQYF. Written as DNA, the CDR3 is TGTGCCAGCAGTAACGACAGGGGAGTCACAGATACGCAGTATTTT.

For the CDR3, the DNA is TGTGCCAGCAGCTTAGCAGGGGCCATATACGAGCAGTACTTC. Protein product: CASSLAGAIYEQYF. V is TRBV7-8 and J is TRBJ2-7; possible D gene TRBD1, 5 bases. Germline V gene data show CDR1 as SGHVS and CDR2 as FQNEAQ. The CDR3 runs 14 residues. V was cut by 0 bases and J by 4 bases, with 10 bases left in between.

The DNA for the CDR3 is TGCGCCAGCAGCTTAACCGGGGACAGGGGGCATGGCTACACCTTC. This sequence encodes CASSLTGDRGHGYTF. The chain recombines TRBV5-1 with TRBJ1-2; 12 nucleotides match TRBD1. This CDR3 is 15 amino acids long. The V and J ends lost 2 bases and 6 bases, in that order; junction bases with no gene match: 5. Looked up from germline, CDR1 is SGHRS and CDR2 is YFSETQ. The variable domain in full, completed from reference TRBV5-1 and TRBJ1-2, reads KAGVTQTPRYLIKTRGQQVTLSCSPISGHRSVSWYQQTPGQGLQFLFEYFSETQRNKGNFPGRFSGRQFSNSRSEMNVSTLELGDSALYLCASSLTGDRGHGYTFGSGTRLTVV.

The chain combines TRBV3-1 (or the pseudogene TRBV3-2) with TRBJ2-1; TRBD1 matches at 9 bases. V trimming: 4 bases; J trimming: 0 bases; junction bases outside the gene matches: 1. Germline assignment: CDR1 LGHDT and CDR2 YNNKEL (reference sequence). The length of the CDR3 is 15 residues. CDR3 sequence (DNA): TGTGCCAGCAGCCCGACAGGGGGCTCCTACAATGAGCAGTTCTTC. Translated, it gives CASSPTGGSYNEQFF.

The chain combines TRBV6-5 with TRBJ2-7; tentatively, D is TRBD1 (6 bases). CDR1 and CDR2 (germline): MNHEY, SVGAGI. V was clipped by 6 bases and J by 0 bases, with 15 bases between them. CDR3 length: 15 amino acids. CDR3 DNA sequence: TGTGCCAGCAGATTAGCCGGGACACCCTCCTACGAGCAGTACTTC. Protein product: CASRLAGTPSYEQYF.

V gene TRBV4-2 combines with J gene TRBJ1-4; 7 bases align to TRBD1. The V and J ends lost 4 bases and 0 bases, in that order; junction bases with no gene match: 2. CDR3 length equals 15 residues. Per the germline V gene, CDR1 is LGHNA and CDR2 is YNFKEQ. The CDR3 region is CASSLGGSTNEKLFF. The DNA for the CDR3 is TGTGCCAGCAGCCTAGGGGGCTCAACTAATGAAAAACTGTTTTTT.

This clone showed up many times. The V gene is TRBV29-1, the J gene TRBJ1-2, with D perhaps matching TRBD1 (5 bases). The CDR3 runs 12 residues. Germline CDR1 SQVTM, CDR2 ANQGSEA. The V end lost 6 bases, the J end lost 3 bases, and 11 bases lay between the germline ends. The CDR3 here is CSVGRDDYGYTF. CDR3 bases: TGCAGCGTGGGGAGGGACGACTATGGCTACACCTTC.

This clone was observed a single time. The chain is built from TRBV19 and TRBJ2-3; 13 nucleotides line up with TRBD2. The germline gives CDR1 LNHDA, CDR2 SQIVND (reference sequence). The CDR3 is made up of 14 amino acids. The V segment lost 9 bases and the J segment 5 bases; nucleotides outside the gene matches: 5. The CDR3 nucleotides are TGTGCCAGCTGGACTAGCGGGGGAGGAGATACGCAGTATTTT. As protein: CASWTSGGGDTQYF.

The chain has TRBV2 and TRBJ1-5; a weak D match, TRBD1 (5 bases). The CDR3 loop spans 15 amino acids. Germline-derived CDR1 and CDR2 are SNHLY and FYNNEI. V was pared by 7 bases and J by 3 bases, with 16 bases between. CDR3 sequence reads: CASNVGGLLNQPQHF. In nucleotides, the CDR3 is TGTGCCAGCAACGTCGGGGGACTGCTCAATCAGCCCCAGCATTTT.

V usage is TRBV6-1 and J usage is TRBJ1-4, with D perhaps TRBD1 (5 bases). V gave up 2 bases and J gave up 7 bases, with 8 bases separating them. Germline-derived CDR1 and CDR2 are MNHNS and SASEGT. The CDR3 length is 13 residues. The CDR3 region has the DNA TGTGCCAGCAGTGAACAGGGCGGTGAAAAACTGTTTTTT. It yields the protein CASSEQGGEKLFF.

The rearrangement joins TRBV9 to TRBJ1-2; 7 bases fit TRBD1. This CDR3 contains 13 residues. Losses at the gene ends were 0 bases for V and 8 bases for J; bases not matched to a gene: 4. Germline V lookup: CDR1 SGDLS, CDR2 YYNGEE. The CDR3 loop reads CASSVVGTVGYTF. In nucleotides, the CDR3 is TGTGCCAGCAGCGTAGTGGGGACAGTAGGCTACACCTTC.

J is TRBJ2-1 and V is TRBV7-3, with D possibly TRBD2 on 6 matching bases. The germline V and J ends were trimmed by 4 bases and 2 bases, with 12 bases remaining between them. CDR3 length: 15 amino acids. Germline CDR1 is SGHTA and CDR2 is FQGTGA. This CDR3 is CASSSLSGAYNEQFF. The CDR3 bases are TGTGCCAGCAGCTCCCTATCGGGGGCCTACAATGAGCAGTTCTTC. Supplemented by reference TRBV7-3 and TRBJ2-1, the full variable domain reads GAGVSQTPSNKVTEKGKYVELRCDPISGHTALYWYRQSLGQGPEFLIYFQGTGAADDSGLPNDRFFAVRPEGSVSTLKIQRTERGDSAVYLCASSSLSGAYNEQFFGPGTRLTVL.

The V and J genes are TRBV30 and TRBJ1-1; TRBD1 matches at 8 bases. Trimming at V came to 5 bases and at J to 5 bases, leaving 7 bases not matched to a gene. In germline, CDR1 is GTSNPN, CDR2 SVGIG (reference sequence). CDR3 length equals 13 residues. CDR3 bases: TGTGCCTGGGTAGGACAGGGAGGGACTGAAGCTTTCTTT. This translates into CAWVGQGGTEAFF.

The chain employs TRBV7-3 and TRBJ2-5; the match to TRBD2 covers 7 bases. CDR1 and CDR2 from the germline V gene are SGHTA and FQGTGA. Losses at the gene ends were 5 bases for V and 5 bases for J; bases not matched to a gene: 11. There are 15 residues in the CDR3. The CDR3 loop reads CASSPGTNSRETQYF. CDR3 DNA sequence: TGTGCCAGCAGCCCGGGGACTAACTCCCGTGAGACCCAGTACTTC.

This clone appeared once. The rearrangement joins TRBV23-1 to TRBJ2-4; 8 bases fit TRBD1. TRBV23-1 is labeled an ORF, and its function is uncertain. V lost 2 bases, J lost 8 bases, and 8 bases stayed unmatched. This CDR3 spans 15 amino acids. CDR3 DNA: TGCGCCAGCAGTCAACTACCCGGACAGGGTGACATTCAGTACTTC. Its protein is CASSQLPGQGDIQYF.

The chain's CDR3 is CASSPRDSSYNSPLHF. The DNA for the CDR3 is TGTGCCAGCAGCCCCAGGGACAGTTCCTATAATTCACCCCTCCACTTT. This chain joins TRBV7-9 and TRBJ1-6, with 7 positions matching TRBD1. With V trimmed by 5 bases and J by 1 base, 5 bases remained unmatched. The CDR3 covers 16 residues. CDR1 and CDR2 (germline): SEHNR, FQNEAQ (reference sequence).

The rearrangement joins TRBV28 to TRBJ1-1; 10 bases map to TRBD1. The CDR3 has 15 residues. With 5 bases clipped from V and 3 bases from J, the junction kept 6 bases outside the gene matches. Germline V CDR1 and CDR2: MDHEN, SYDVKM. CDR3 in amino acids: CASSGAGQGDTEAFF. The CDR3 nucleotides read TGTGCCAGCAGTGGAGCAGGACAGGGGGACACTGAAGCTTTCTTT.